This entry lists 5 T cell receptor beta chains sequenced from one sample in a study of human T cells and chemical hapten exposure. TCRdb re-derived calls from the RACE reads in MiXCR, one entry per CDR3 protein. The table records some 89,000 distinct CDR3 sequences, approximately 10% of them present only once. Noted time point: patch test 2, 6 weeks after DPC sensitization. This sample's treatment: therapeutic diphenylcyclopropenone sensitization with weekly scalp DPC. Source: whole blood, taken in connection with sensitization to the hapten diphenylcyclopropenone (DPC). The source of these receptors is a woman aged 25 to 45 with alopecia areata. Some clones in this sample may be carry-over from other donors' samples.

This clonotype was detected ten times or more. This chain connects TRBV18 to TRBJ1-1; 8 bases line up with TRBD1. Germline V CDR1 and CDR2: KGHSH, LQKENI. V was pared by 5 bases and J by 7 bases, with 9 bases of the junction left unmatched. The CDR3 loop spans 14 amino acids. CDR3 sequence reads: CASSAGGHINEAFF. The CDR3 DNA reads TGTGCCAGCTCAGCAGGGGGCCATATTAATGAAGCTTTCTTT.

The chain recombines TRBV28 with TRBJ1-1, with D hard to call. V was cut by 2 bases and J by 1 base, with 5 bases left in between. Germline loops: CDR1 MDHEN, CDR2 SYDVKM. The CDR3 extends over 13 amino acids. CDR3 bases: TGTGCCAGCAGTTTAAAAGCGAACACTGAAGCTTTCTTT. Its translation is CASSLKANTEAFF.

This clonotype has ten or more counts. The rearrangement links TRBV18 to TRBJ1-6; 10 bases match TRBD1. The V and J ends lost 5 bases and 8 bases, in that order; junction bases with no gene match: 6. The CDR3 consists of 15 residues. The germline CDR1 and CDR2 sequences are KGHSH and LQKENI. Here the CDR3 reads CASSNDRGPYSPLHF. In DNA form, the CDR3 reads TGTGCCAGCTCAAATGACAGGGGGCCGTATTCACCCCTCCACTTT.

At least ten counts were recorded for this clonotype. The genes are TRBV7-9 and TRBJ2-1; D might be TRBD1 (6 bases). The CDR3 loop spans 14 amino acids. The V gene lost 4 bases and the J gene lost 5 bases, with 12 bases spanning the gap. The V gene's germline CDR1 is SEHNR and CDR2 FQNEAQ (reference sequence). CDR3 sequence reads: CASSSGHLDNEQFF. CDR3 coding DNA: TGTGCCAGCAGCTCGGGACACCTAGACAATGAGCAGTTCTTC.

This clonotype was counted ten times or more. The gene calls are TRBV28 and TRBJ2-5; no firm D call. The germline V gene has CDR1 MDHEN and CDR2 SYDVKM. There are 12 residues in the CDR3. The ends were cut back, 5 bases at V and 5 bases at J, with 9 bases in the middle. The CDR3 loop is CASSEARETQYF. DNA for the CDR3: TGTGCCAGCAGTGAAGCCCGCGAGACCCAGTACTTC.